The clone carrying this TCR beta chain was picked up many times. Its antigen is undetermined. Arm-PCR of CDR3 regions and iRepertoire HTBI primers were the basis on which TCR beta libraries were built. TCRdb re-derived calls from the multiplex PCR reads in MiXCR, one entry per CDR3 protein. This sample yields approximately 350,000 distinct CDR3 sequences, of which 16% are seen a single time; 30% belongs to the top ten. The record originates from a study of regulatory T cells in long-lasting Graves disease. In the study overall: Antithyroid drugs had been taken under 3 months by newly diagnosed Graves' patients.

Overall study findings and caveats: The TCR repertoire of persistent Graves' patients was less diverse than that of newly diagnosed ones.

V gave up 5 bases and J gave up 3 bases; unmatched junction bases: 12. Per the germline V gene, CDR1 is SGHAT and CDR2 is FQDESV (reference sequence). CDR3 size: 17 residues. Time point of the sample: newly diagnosed GD, antithyroid drugs for less than 3 months. The TCR library was made from RNA extracted from PBMCs. Investigators report Graves' disease was diagnosed under American Thyroid Association guidelines. The same sample was also studied in work on T cells in Graves' hyperthyroidism and ophthalmopathy. That paper adds: The HTBI primer set drove a first-round RT-PCR of the TCR CDR3.

This TCR was recovered from a man aged 35-49 years with Graves disease. The sample here was peripheral blood mononuclear cells (PBMCs), taken at new diagnosis, from a patient treated with antithyroid drugs. The V and J genes are TRBV11-1 and TRBJ2-4; 8 nucleotides line up with TRBD1. CDR3 protein: CASSPGAGTGNKNIQYF. The CDR3 DNA is TGTGCCAGCAGCCCAGGGGCTGGGACAGGAAACAAAAACATTCAGTACTTC.